Below, 32 T cell receptor beta chains from the same sample are listed, as sequenced in a study of blood T cell repertoires in COVID-19. The table came from immunoSEQ multiplex PCR; TCRdb's copy has only in-frame clones and leaves some out. The sample includes about 210,000 clones, more than 80% seen only once; the top ten take approximately 8%. Source material: peripheral blood. The receptors shown here come from a woman older than 75 with COVID-19, enrolled during active disease.

This clone was observed once. This sequence joins TRBV21-1 and TRBJ2-1; the table names TRBD2, a call not compared with the DNA. TRBV21-1 is annotated as a pseudogene. The CDR3 spans 16 residues. The CDR3 DNA is TGTGCCAGCAGCTTCCGACTAGCGGGGTTTTACAATGAGCAGTTCTTC. This gives the protein CASSFRLAGFYNEQFF.

This chain connects TRBV15 to TRBJ1-2; D call uncertain. The V end was cut by 1 base, the J end by 10 bases, with 10 bases between. Per germline, CDR1 LNHNV and CDR2 YYDKDF (reference sequence). The CDR3 runs 12 residues. DNA of the CDR3: TGTGCCACCAGCAGAGGGGCAGAACACTACACCTTC. Protein sequence: CATSRGAEHYTF.

The CDR3 reads CASSGEGYTEAFF. The CDR3, as DNA: TGTGCCAGCAGTGGAGAGGGTTACACTGAAGCTTTCTTT. J is TRBJ1-1 and V is TRBV2; D is ambiguous. This CDR3 is 13 amino acids long. Germline CDR1 SNHLY, CDR2 FYNNEI. Trimming took off 4 bases at V and 3 bases at J, with 9 bases between the two ends.

This clone was found a few times. The chain couples TRBV6-5 to TRBJ1-6; 8 bases line up with TRBD1. CDR1 and CDR2 (germline): MNHEY, SVGAGI. The CDR3 totals 15 residues. J gave up 1 base and V 10 bases, and 6 bases lay outside the gene matches. The CDR3 DNA reads as TGTGCCACCAGGGGGCGAGGATCCTATAATTCACCCCTCCACTTT. This gives the protein CATRGRGSYNSPLHF.

The V and J genes are TRBV23-1 and TRBJ1-6; TRBD1 agrees at 8 bases. TRBV23-1 has ORF status, its function being uncertain. CDR3 size: 17 residues. Trimming took 4 bases from V and 6 from J; bases not matched to a gene: 11. The CDR3 loop reads CASSPPQGAPGNSPLHF. The CDR3 DNA is TGCGCCAGCAGTCCGCCCCAGGGGGCGCCGGGTAATTCACCCCTCCACTTT.

The chain joins TRBV28 to TRBJ1-5; TRBD1 agrees at 7 bases. The ends lost 5 bases at V and 7 bases at J; junction bases unmatched: 17. The CDR3 is 17 residues long. Germline CDR1 MDHEN, CDR2 SYDVKM. CDR3 in DNA: TGTGCCAGCAGTCTGAGCGAGGGGGCGCGGACATGGCAGCCCCAGCATTTT. The encoded protein is CASSLSEGARTWQPQHF.

The chain joins TRBV3-1 (or the pseudogene TRBV3-2) to TRBJ2-1; a weak D match, TRBD1 (5 bases). V shed 2 bases and J shed 9 bases, with 14 bases lying between them. The CDR3 is 14 residues long. Germline assignment: CDR1 LGHDT and CDR2 YNNKEL (reference sequence). CDR3 bases: TGTGCCAGCAGCCAAATTCAAGGGGAAAGTGAGCAGTTCTTC. Residues: CASSQIQGESEQFF.

Written as DNA, the CDR3 is TGTGCCAGCAGTTTAACCCAGGCTTGGTATGGCTACACCTTC. This gives the protein CASSLTQAWYGYTF. V is TRBV28 and J is TRBJ1-2, with no clear D. This CDR3 region has 14 residues. Germline V gene lookup returns CDR1 MDHEN and CDR2 SYDVKM. Trimming pared 2 bases from V and 5 bases from J, leaving 12 bases between.

The V call is TRBV18, the J call TRBJ1-1; the match to TRBD1 covers 9 bases. CDR1 and CDR2 (germline): KGHSH, LQKENI. The CDR3 length is 14 residues. V gave up 5 bases and J gave up 10 bases; unmatched junction bases: 11. The CDR3 spells CASSTAGTGSRAFF. The CDR3 DNA is TGTGCCAGCTCAACCGCCGGGACAGGGTCCCGAGCTTTCTTT.

The genes are TRBV12-3 or TRBV12-4 and TRBJ2-5, with 10 bases matching TRBD1. The CDR3 spans 13 residues. With 6 bases clipped from V and 5 bases from J, the junction kept 3 bases outside the gene matches. The CDR3 region has the DNA TGTGCCAGCAGCCTGACAGGGGGCGAGACCCAGTACTTC. This sequence encodes CASSLTGGETQYF.

For the CDR3, the DNA is TGCGCCAGCAGCTGGGAGGGAAACCAAGAGACCCAGTACTTC. It codes for CASSWEGNQETQYF. The chain combines TRBV5-1 with TRBJ2-5, with 7 bases fitting TRBD2. This CDR3 has 14 residues. Germline-derived CDR1 and CDR2 are SGHRS and YFSETQ. After removal of 3 bases from V and 0 bases from J, the junction contained 2 bases not matched to a gene.

This clone was observed a few times. This chain links TRBV9 with TRBJ1-2, with a weak D call TRBD1 (6 bases). V lost 1 base and J 7 bases, leaving 11 bases between the germline ends. Germline V CDR1 and CDR2: SGDLS, YYNGEE. The CDR3 spans 13 residues. In DNA form, the CDR3 reads TGTGCCAGCAGCGTACACACAGGGACTGGCTACACCTTC. Encoded protein: CASSVHTGTGYTF. Variable domain in full (rest from reference TRBV9 and TRBJ1-2): DSGVTQTPKHLITATGQRVTLRCSPRSGDLSVYWYQQSLDQGLQFLIQYYNGEERAKGNILERFSAQQFPDLHSELNLSSLELGDSALYFCASSVHTGTGYTFGSGTRLTVV.

This chain links TRBV6-5 with TRBJ1-2, with D unclear. The CDR3 covers 14 residues. Germline CDR1 and CDR2: MNHEY and SVGAGI. Trimming removed 2 bases from V and 4 bases from J, with 11 bases in between. This CDR3 is CASSYARGTYGYTF. The DNA for the CDR3 is TGTGCCAGCAGTTACGCCCGGGGAACCTATGGCTACACCTTC.

This sequence joins TRBV27 and TRBJ2-3, with 10 bases that match TRBD2. This CDR3 comprises 17 residues. V trimming: 7 bases; J trimming: 4 bases; junction bases outside the gene matches: 14. Per the germline V gene, CDR1 is MNHEY and CDR2 is SMNVEV (reference sequence). DNA for the CDR3: TGTGCCAGCACACGGGGGACAGCGGGGGGGCCATCAGATACGCAGTATTTT. It specifies CASTRGTAGGPSDTQYF.

The V call is TRBV9, the J call TRBJ2-3, with D tentatively TRBD1 (5 bases). The germline V gene encodes CDR1 SGDLS and CDR2 YYNGEE. The CDR3 consists of 15 residues. V dropped 0 bases and J dropped 5 bases, with 13 bases sitting between them. CDR3 amino acids: CASSVGVVQGDTQYF. In DNA, the CDR3 is TGTGCCAGCAGCGTAGGCGTGGTCCAGGGAGATACGCAGTATTTT.

V usage is TRBV2 and J usage is TRBJ2-5; D is possibly TRBD1 (6 bases). V lost 7 bases, J lost 1 base, and 13 bases lay in between. The CDR3 runs to 14 residues. Germline CDR1 is SNHLY and CDR2 is FYNNEI. The CDR3 nucleotides are TGTGCCAGCAATCAACAGGGTATCCAAGAGACCCAGTACTTC. Amino acids: CASNQQGIQETQYF.

The chain recombines TRBV7-9 with TRBJ2-7; a possible D gene is TRBD1 (5 bases). V lost 2 bases and J 2 bases, leaving 10 bases between the germline ends. This CDR3 spans 14 amino acids. Germline CDR1 reads SEHNR; CDR2 reads FQNEAQ (reference sequence). CDR3 region: CASSLRGAPYEQYF. CDR3 nucleotide sequence: TGTGCCAGCAGCTTAAGGGGCGCACCCTACGAGCAGTACTTC.

The chain joins TRBV19 to TRBJ1-4; D is undetermined. Trimming took 0 bases from V and 3 from J, leaving 8 bases between them. Germline lookup yields CDR1 LNHDA and CDR2 SQIVND (reference sequence). The CDR3 length is 15 residues. The CDR3 sequence is CASSIDHTANEKLFF. DNA of the CDR3: TGTGCCAGTAGTATAGATCATACAGCTAATGAAAAACTGTTTTTT.

The J gene is TRBJ1-3, the V gene TRBV19; TRBD1 is a possible D gene (5 bases). CDR3 length: 13 residues. Germline V lookup: CDR1 LNHDA, CDR2 SQIVND (reference sequence). With 5 bases removed from V and 7 bases from J, the gap between germline ends came to 12 bases. This CDR3 is CASSAQGVNTIYF. The DNA for the CDR3 is TGTGCCAGTAGTGCCCAGGGCGTGAACACCATATATTTT.

V gene TRBV4-1 combines with J gene TRBJ2-1; 7 bases are a match to TRBD2. V lost 2 bases, J lost 0 bases, and 13 bases stayed unmatched. CDR3 length: 19 amino acids. The germline V gene encodes CDR1 MGHRA and CDR2 YSYEKL. CDR3 bases: TGCGCCAGCAGCCAAACGAGACTTAGCGGGCCGAGCTCCTACAATGAGCAGTTCTTC. This encodes CASSQTRLSGPSSYNEQFF.

This clone was seen once. The gene calls are TRBV6-1 and TRBJ2-7, with a possible D match to TRBD1 (6 bases). CDR3 size: 15 residues. Germline CDR1 is MNHNS and CDR2 is SASEGT. Trimming removed 2 bases at V and 6 bases at J, with 17 bases between. The DNA of the CDR3 is TGTGCCAGCAGTGAACCCCGAAGACAGGCCCTCGAGCAGTACTTC. Translating it yields CASSEPRRQALEQYF.

The CDR3 nucleotides read TGTGCCAGCAGCTTAGACAGGTACACTGAAGCTTTCTTT. As protein: CASSLDRYTEAFF. The chain joins TRBV7-2 to TRBJ1-1; maybe TRBD1 (5 bases). Per germline, CDR1 SGHTA and CDR2 FQGNSA. The ends were cut back, 1 base at V and 3 bases at J, with 6 bases in the middle. CDR3 length: 13 amino acids.

The CDR3 DNA reads as TGTGCCAGCAGCTTAACTATCGACAGCCCCCAGTACTTC. Protein: CASSLTIDSPQYF. The chain combines TRBV7-3 with TRBJ2-5, with a possible D match to TRBD1 (5 bases). With 0 bases removed from V and 9 bases from J, the gap between germline ends came to 11 bases. Germline assignment: CDR1 SGHTA and CDR2 FQGTGA. CDR3 length: 13 amino acids.

The gene calls are TRBV6-5 and TRBJ2-3; tentative D call: TRBD1 (5 bases). Germline V lookup: CDR1 MNHEY, CDR2 SVGAGI. The CDR3 spans 15 residues. Trimming removed 6 bases from V and 1 base from J, with 14 bases in between. CDR3 sequence reads: CASSLSSRGTDTQYF. As DNA, the CDR3 is TGTGCCAGCAGCCTAAGTTCCAGGGGCACAGATACGCAGTATTTT.

This clone came up once. This chain links TRBV3-1 (or the pseudogene TRBV3-2) with TRBJ2-5; TRBD1 aligns across 8 bases. V lost 5 bases and J lost 0; bases outside the gene matches: 5. This CDR3 is built from 15 residues. Germline lookup yields CDR1 LGHDT and CDR2 YNNKEL (reference sequence). The CDR3 reads CASSTRTGHQETQYF. The CDR3 coding sequence is TGTGCCAGCAGCACCCGGACAGGGCACCAAGAGACCCAGTACTTC.

CDR3 coding DNA: TGCGCCAGCAGTCAATCGAAGCGCGGGACCCAGTACTTC. Translated, it gives CASSQSKRGTQYF. The rearrangement joins TRBV23-1 to TRBJ2-5; no definite D call. TRBV23-1 is reported as an ORF; its role is uncertain. V lost 0 bases, J lost 7 bases, and 9 bases lay in between. The CDR3 sequence is 13 residues long.

This clone was counted between two and nine times. The CDR3 is CASRTLAGGPGELFF. CDR3 nucleotides: TGTGCCAGCAGGACACTAGCGGGAGGACCCGGGGAGCTGTTTTTT. This chain joins TRBV2 and TRBJ2-2; 12 bases are a match to TRBD2. Germline CDR1 SNHLY, CDR2 FYNNEI. The V segment lost 6 bases and the J segment 6 bases; nucleotides outside the gene matches: 5. The CDR3 is 15 residues long.

This sequence joins TRBV9 and TRBJ2-7, with TRBD2 matching 8 bases. The CDR3 runs 15 residues. The germline CDR1 and CDR2 sequences are SGDLS and YYNGEE. Unmatched junction bases numbered 10, after V lost 4 bases and J lost 4 bases. CDR3 protein: CASSPRGGPPYEQYF. In DNA, the CDR3 is TGTGCCAGCAGCCCGCGCGGGGGGCCTCCGTACGAGCAGTACTTC.

V and J are TRBV5-4 and TRBJ2-7; 16 nucleotides match TRBD2. This CDR3 region has 16 residues. The ends lost 4 bases at V and 6 bases at J; junction bases unmatched: 7. CDR1 and CDR2 (germline): SGHNT, YYREEE (reference sequence). CDR3 residues: CASSKGLAGGEGEQYF. DNA for the CDR3: TGTGCCAGCAGCAAGGGACTAGCGGGGGGGGAAGGCGAGCAGTACTTC.

The V and J genes are TRBV7-9 and TRBJ2-5; no reliable D call. The V end was cut by 5 bases, the J end by 7 bases, with 17 bases between. This CDR3 contains 14 residues. Germline V lookup: CDR1 SEHNR, CDR2 FQNEAQ (reference sequence). The CDR3 loop reads CASSVDSPAGTQYF. DNA for the CDR3: TGTGCCAGCAGCGTTGACTCCCCAGCTGGGACCCAGTACTTC.

The chain uses TRBV12-1 and TRBJ2-5; the tabulated D call, TRBD1, remains unverified against the DNA. TRBV12-1 is tagged as a pseudogene. The CDR3 length is 16 residues. CDR3 sequence: CASSFTSPGQVGTQYF. The CDR3 DNA reads as TGTGCCAGCAGCTTTACTAGCCCGGGACAGGTTGGGACCCAGTACTTC.

Remarks on this clone: Other DNA variants within this sample encode the same CDR3. This chain joins TRBV7-2 and TRBJ1-1; no definite D call. V was shortened by 1 base and J by 0 bases, with 9 bases between the two germline ends. Germline CDR1 is SGHTA and CDR2 is FQGNSA. The CDR3 is 15 residues long. CDR3 protein: CASSLVPGMNTEAFF. As DNA, the CDR3 is TGTGCCAGCAGCTTAGTTCCGGGGATGAACACTGAAGCTTTCTTT. The whole variable domain, remainder taken from reference TRBV7-2 and TRBJ1-1, is GAGVSQSPSNKVTEKGKDVELRCDPISGHTALYWYRQSLGQGLEFLIYFQGNSAPDKSGLPSDRFSAERTGGSVSTLTIQRTQQEDSAVYLCASSLVPGMNTEAFFGQGTRLTVV.